This T cell receptor beta chain emerged from a study of T cells after yellow fever vaccination. V lost 1 base to trimming and J lost 6 bases; unmatched junction nucleotides: 4. CDR1 and CDR2 (germline): GTSNPN, SVGIG (reference sequence). The CDR3 contains 14 residues. The study made its TCR cDNA through 5'RACE template switching. That step introduced a universal primer site along with UMIs. TCRdb re-called the 5' RACE reads through MiXCR, storing one row per CDR3 protein. The sample lists some 96,000 distinct CDR3 sequences; 7.5% to 10% were seen once. This clonotype was seen more than once but under ten times.

This clonotype was obtained from a young man who received the YFV17D yellow fever vaccine. The J gene is TRBJ2-7, the V gene TRBV30; TRBD1 matches 12 bases. The specimen was CD8+ T cells not binding an NS4B(214-222) dextramer, sorted from PBMCs, collected about 2 weeks after the first yellow fever vaccination. The CDR3 nucleotides are TGTGCCTGGAGTGCGGGGACAGGGGGCCCCGAGCAGTACTTC. Its protein product is CAWSAGTGGPEQYF.